This is a list of T cell receptor beta chains from one sample in a study of glioma-infiltrating T cells after dendritic cell vaccination. TCRdb's copy holds only in-frame clones and misses some; the assay was immunoSEQ multiplex PCR. The sample contains under 130,000 clones, roughly 90% of which appear only once. The source material was blood, sampled after dendritic cell vaccination. The receptor source for this set is a human donor with glioblastoma. Both conserved end residues are part of each CDR3. A D gene is named only where the DNA matches it firmly. Size is omitted from some rows. Given values are once, few, many or a class for expanded clones.

TRBJ2-3 - TRBV6-4 - CASSEDGETDTQYF TGTGCCAGCAGTGAAGACGGAGAAACAGATACGCAGTATTTT
TRBJ1-5 TRBD1 TRBV6-1 once CASSASGGVNQPQHF TGTGCCAGCAGTGCCTCAGGGGGCGTCAATCAGCCCCAGCATTTT
TRBJ2-5 - TRBV9 - CASSVDLGAGGLQETQYF TGTGCCAGCAGCGTAGATCTGGGGGCAGGGGGACTCCAAGAGACCCAGTACTTC
TRBJ2-3 TRBD2 TRBV5-6 - CASSPRPSGRGADTQYF TGTGCCAGCAGCCCACGTCCTAGCGGGAGAGGAGCAGATACGCAGTATTTT
TRBJ1-1 - TRBV29-1 - CSVDRTENTEAFF TGCAGCGTTGACAGGACAGAGAACACTGAAGCTTTCTTT
TRBJ1-3 - TRBV30 - CAYRESGNTIYF TGTGCCTACAGGGAATCTGGAAACACCATATATTTT
TRBJ1-2 - TRBV5-1 few CASSLDRDYGYTF TGCGCCAGCAGCTTGGACAGGGACTATGGCTACACCTTC
TRBJ1-2 TRBD1 TRBV19 - CASRQGQGPDYGYTF TGTGCCAGTAGACAAGGACAGGGGCCCGACTATGGCTACACCTTC
TRBJ2-7 - TRBV25-1 - CASSGVGRSRYYEQYF TGTGCCAGCAGTGGGGTGGGGCGCAGTAGGTACTACGAGCAGTACTTC
TRBJ2-5 - TRBV15 - CATSSGGAQETQYF TGTGCCACCAGCAGTGGAGGGGCGCAAGAGACCCAGTACTTC
TRBJ1-2 TRBD1 TRBV6-6 - CASSQQGEYGYTF TGTGCCAGCAGCCAACAGGGGGAATATGGCTACACCTTC
TRBJ1-6 - TRBV5-4 - CASSFRGWVLGSNNSPLHF TGTGCCAGCAGCTTCCGTGGTTGGGTCCTCGGGTCGAATAATTCACCCCTCCACTTT
TRBJ2-5 - TRBV7-8 - CASSRGSLEETQYF TGTGCCAGCAGCCGGGGGAGTCTAGAAGAGACCCAGTACTTC
TRBJ2-5 TRBD2 TRBV9 - CASSVDQREKETQYF TGTGCCAGCAGCGTAGACCAGCGGGAGAAAGAGACCCAGTACTTC
TRBJ1-4 TRBD1 TRBV5-6 once CASSPGTVAEKLFF TGTGCCAGCAGCCCCGGGACAGTCGCTGAAAAACTGTTTTTT
TRBJ2-7 TRBD1 TRBV2 - CASSLGTASYEQYF TGTGCCAGCAGCCTGGGGACAGCCTCCTACGAGCAGTACTTC
TRBJ1-2 TRBD1 TRBV6-6 - CASTRDSPYGYTF TGTGCCAGCACCCGGGACAGCCCCTATGGCTACACCTTC
TRBJ1-3 - TRBV9 - CASSLIPDRGNTIYF TGTGCCAGCAGCCTCATTCCCGACAGGGGAAACACCATATATTTT
TRBJ2-3 - TRBV6-1 - CASSGRTDTDTQYF TGTGCCAGCAGTGGGCGGACAGACACAGATACGCAGTATTTT
TRBJ2-1 TRBD2 TRBV4-2 - CASSSSLSGGYNEQFF TGTGCCAGCAGCTCAAGTCTGAGCGGGGGCTACAATGAGCAGTTCTTC
TRBJ2-5 - TRBV5-1 - CASSPMGLQQETQYF TGCGCCAGCAGCCCAATGGGACTGCAGCAAGAGACCCAGTACTTC
TRBJ1-4 - TRBV6-5 - CASSYSSMRIYEKLFF TGTGCCAGCAGTTACTCCAGTATGAGGATCTATGAAAAACTGTTTTTT
TRBJ2-6 TRBD1 TRBV29-1 - CSVETRGSGANVLTF TGCAGCGTTGAAACCAGGGGGTCTGGGGCCAACGTCCTGACTTTC
TRBJ2-1 TRBD2 TRBV6-5 - CASSPSGRFNEQFF TGTGCCAGCAGTCCTAGCGGGAGATTCAATGAGCAGTTCTTC
TRBJ1-5 - TRBV10-2 - CASSDRGGDNQPQHF TGCGCCAGCAGTGATCGTGGAGGGGACAATCAGCCCCAGCATTTT
TRBJ1-4 TRBD1 TRBV5-4 - CASSYPGTGGEKLFF TGTGCCAGCAGCTACCCCGGGACAGGGGGTGAAAAACTGTTTTTT
TRBJ1-2 TRBD1 TRBV29-1 once CSVEGTGRSLYGYTF TGCAGCGTTGAAGGGACAGGGCGATCTCTCTATGGCTACACCTTC
TRBJ2-1 - TRBV13 - CASSSPYRYDLGLNEQFF TGTGCCAGCAGCTCCCCCTACCGATATGACTTGGGGCTCAATGAGCAGTTCTTC
TRBJ2-7 - TRBV6-1 - CASSEYRTVTYEQYF TGTGCCAGCAGTGAATATAGGACAGTGACCTACGAGCAGTACTTC
TRBJ2-1 TRBD2 TRBV27 - CASSRTSGRAVEQFF TGTGCCAGCAGTCGCACTAGCGGGAGGGCCGTTGAGCAGTTCTTC
TRBJ2-1 - TRBV10-3 - CAIRDFSKSYNEQFF TGTGCCATCAGGGACTTTTCGAAGTCCTACAATGAGCAGTTCTTC
TRBJ1-1 - TRBV5-1 - CASSSLPVNTEAFF TGCGCCAGCAGCTCTTTACCAGTGAACACTGAAGCTTTCTTT
TRBJ2-7 TRBD1 TRBV5-1 once CASSVMDRVEQYF TGCGCCAGCAGCGTAATGGACAGGGTCGAGCAGTACTTC
TRBJ2-5 - TRBV2 - CASSEETGKETQYF TGTGCCAGCAGTGAAGAAACAGGGAAAGAGACCCAGTACTTC
TRBJ2-1 TRBD1 TRBV6-5 - CASSRTGDSYNEQFF TGTGCCAGCAGTCGGACAGGGGACTCCTACAATGAGCAGTTCTTC
TRBJ2-7 TRBD2 TRBV19 - CASSVQAGPNYEQYF TGTGCCAGTAGTGTCCAAGCGGGGCCGAACTACGAGCAGTACTTC
TRBJ1-2 TRBD1 TRBV5-4 - CASSSGGFDGYTF TGTGCCAGCAGCTCAGGGGGGTTCGATGGCTACACCTTC
TRBJ2-7 TRBD2 TRBV11-3 - CASSYTLGWASGSLNEQYF TGTGCCAGCAGCTATACATTGGGGTGGGCTAGCGGGAGTCTAAACGAGCAGTACTTC
TRBJ2-2 - TRBV15 - CATGRGGANTGELFF TGTGCCACCGGGAGGGGGGGCGCGAACACCGGGGAGCTGTTTTTT
TRBJ1-1 - TRBV2 - CASWASPENTEAFF TGTGCCAGCTGGGCAAGTCCGGAGAACACTGAAGCTTTCTTT
TRBJ2-3 TRBD2 TRBV30 - CAWSPGTSGISADTQYF TGTGCCTGGAGTCCCGGGACTAGCGGAATTTCGGCAGATACGCAGTATTTT
TRBJ2-2 - TRBV5-1 - CASSPPRPGGIPGELFF TGCGCCAGCAGCCCCCCCCGGCCAGGGGGGATCCCCGGGGAGCTGTTTTTT
TRBJ2-5 TRBD2 TRBV18 - CASSPRLAGGPGETQYF TGTGCCAGCTCCCCGCGACTAGCGGGAGGGCCAGGGGAGACCCAGTACTTC
TRBJ1-3 - TRBV30 - CAWSVWGRGAGNTIYF TGTGCCTGGAGTGTATGGGGAAGGGGTGCTGGAAACACCATATATTTT
TRBJ2-5 TRBD2 TRBV5-1 - CASSLYGGQETQYF TGCGCCAGCAGCTTGTACGGGGGGCAAGAGACCCAGTACTTC
TRBJ2-5 TRBD1 TRBV7-9 - CASSPDRVEETQYF TGTGCCAGCAGCCCCGACAGGGTAGAAGAGACCCAGTACTTC
TRBJ1-5 TRBD1 TRBV30 - CAWRGDRENQPQHF TGTGCCTGGAGGGGGGACAGGGAGAATCAGCCCCAGCATTTT
TRBJ1-4 TRBD1 TRBV30 - CAWGSRQGRSEKLFF TGTGCCTGGGGTTCCCGACAGGGGAGAAGTGAAAAACTGTTTTTT
TRBJ1-2 - TRBV6-1 - CASSESVAGIYGYTF TGTGCCAGCAGTGAATCTGTCGCAGGGATCTATGGCTACACCTTC
TRBJ1-1 - TRBV28 once CASSLVVGQTEAFF TGTGCCAGCAGTTTAGTAGTCGGACAGACTGAAGCTTTCTTT
TRBJ2-2 - TRBV10-3 - CAISEPSQGGELFF TGTGCCATCAGTGAGCCGTCTCAGGGCGGGGAGCTGTTTTTT
TRBJ1-6 TRBD1 TRBV30 - CAWSMGQVNSPLHF TGTGCCTGGAGTATGGGACAGGTTAATTCACCCCTCCACTTT
TRBJ2-7 TRBD1 TRBV11-1 few CASSSGQGSYEQYF TGTGCCAGCAGCTCGGGACAGGGGTCCTACGAGCAGTACTTC
TRBJ2-3 TRBD2 TRBV4-1 - CASSERTSGSKDTQYF TGCGCCAGCAGCGAAAGGACTAGCGGGAGCAAAGATACGCAGTATTTT
TRBJ2-7 TRBD2 TRBV29-1 - CSVEPAGGREQYF TGCAGCGTTGAACCAGCGGGAGGCCGCGAGCAGTACTTC
TRBJ2-7 - TRBV11-2 - CASSLSSVIYEQYF TGTGCCAGCAGCTTATCCAGCGTAATCTACGAGCAGTACTTC
TRBJ2-5 - TRBV5-6 - CASSLDRETQYF TGTGCCAGCAGCTTGGACCGGGAGACCCAGTACTTC
TRBJ1-5 - TRBV29-1 - CSAAVDRNQPQHF TGCAGCGCAGCCGTGGACAGAAATCAGCCCCAGCATTTT